The rows below give T cell receptor beta chains drawn from one sample of a study of cytomegalovirus exposure and HLA in healthy donors. TCRdb keeps only in-frame clones here, not all; method: immunoSEQ multiplex PCR. The table includes some 190,000 clones, 70% to 85% detected once. The sequenced material came from PBMCs. These receptors were obtained from a man younger than 35 in good health and CMV-seronegative. Each CDR3 is given with its conserved first and last residue. The D gene is left open where the match is weak. Rows give clone size only sometimes, using once, few, many, or a class for an expanded clone.

V gene	CDR3 length	D gene	clone size	J gene	CDR3 DNA	CDR3 protein
TRBV5-4	15	TRBD2	.	TRBJ2-7	TGTGCCAGCAGCTACACTAGCGGGAGGGCTTATGTGCAGTACTTC	CASSYTSGRAYVQYF
TRBV7-9	15	.	.	TRBJ2-3	TGTGCCAGCAGCTCGGACAGTCTGAGCACAGATACGCAGTATTTT	CASSSDSLSTDTQYF
TRBV5-1	14	.	.	TRBJ1-4	TGCGCCAGCAGCCCACTATCAACTAATGAAAAACTGTTTTTT	CASSPLSTNEKLFF
TRBV6-5	16	.	.	TRBJ1-6	TGTGCCAGCAGTTACTCGGGCAACAGCGGGAATTCACCCCTCCACTTT	CASSYSGNSGNSPLHF
TRBV27	13	.	once	TRBJ2-1	TGTGCCAGCAGTCGAGGCGGCCACAATGAGCAGTTCTTC	CASSRGGHNEQFF
TRBV5-6	16	.	few	TRBJ1-5	TGTGCCAGCAGCTCCTGGGGGACATATAGCAATCAGCCCCAGCATTTT	CASSSWGTYSNQPQHF
TRBV20-1	11	TRBD1	few	TRBJ1-2	TGCAGTGGCGGCACAGGGGTCGGCTACACCTTC	CSGGTGVGYTF
TRBV7-3	14	.	.	TRBJ2-3	TGTGCCAGCAGCTTAGGAGGTACAACAGATACGCAGTATTTT	CASSLGGTTDTQYF
TRBV9	15	TRBD2	.	TRBJ2-5	TGTGCCAGCAGCCTCGGGACTAGCGGGCAAGAGACCCAGTACTTC	CASSLGTSGQETQYF
TRBV2	16	.	.	TRBJ1-3	TGTGCCAGCAGAAACGTAACAGGGATCTCTGGAAACACCATATATTTT	CASRNVTGISGNTIYF
TRBV15	15	TRBD1	.	TRBJ1-1	TGTGCCACCAGCACCTCCCCGACAGGGTCTACTGAAGCTTTCTTT	CATSTSPTGSTEAFF
TRBV7-7	13	.	.	TRBJ2-1	TGTGCTAGCAGCTTAGGTAACAGCGGTGAGCAGTTCTTC	CASSLGNSGEQFF
TRBV5-1	16	TRBD1	.	TRBJ2-6	TGCGCCAGCAGCTTGGGTACAGGGGTGGGGACCAACGTCCTGACTTTC	CASSLGTGVGTNVLTF